This TCR beta chain was sequenced in a study of T cell responses to AZD1222 COVID-19 vaccine. Regarding the study as a whole: The peak T cell response came first, and repertoires were sampled only after it. Spike was spanned by vaccine-associated CD4 TCRs, which were dominant at 160-218 and 743-854. Variant regions that are unmutated are reportedly the target of nearly half of spike-specific TCRs.

Concerning this clone: Its cognate antigen is unknown.

Repertoires were generated with immunoSEQ multiplex PCR, while TCRdb's copy carries only in-frame clones and drops some. The sample includes 150,000 or so clones, 89% seen only once; the top ten take 2.9%. The TCR was taken from an adult in good health. Sequencing was performed on peripheral blood, taken on day 0 of AZD1222 vaccination.

The CDR3, as DNA: TGTGCCACCAGCGCCCCTACAGGGCTCTATGGCTACACCTTC. Protein sequence: CATSAPTGLYGYTF. V and J are TRBV15 and TRBJ1-2, with a possible D match to TRBD1 (6 bases). Trimming cost V 5 bases and J 4 bases, with 14 bases left between them. Germline CDR1 reads LNHNV; CDR2 reads YYDKDF (reference sequence). The CDR3 covers 14 residues.